This TCR beta chain was documented in a study of CD8+CD57+ T cells in acquired aplastic anemia. Study-wide background: DNA per sorted CD4+ or CD8+ sample ranged about 0.19 to 30 ug, averaging 3.2 ug. As sequenced from healthy donors, CD4+ cells averaged about 11 million reads. Study results and limitations: Patients and controls were found to share twenty-nine CD8+ CDR3 sequences.

The CDR3 totals 17 residues. The germline V gene has CDR1 MRHNA and CDR2 SNTAGT. The junction had 11 bases not matched to a gene; V was cut back by 1 base and J by 8 bases. For this clonotype: Antigen unknown.

Genomic DNA served as template for TCR beta VDJ and CDR3 profiling. TCRdb re-derived calls from the reads in MiXCR, one entry per CDR3 protein. Of about 180,000 distinct CDR3 sequences in the sample, 35% to 50% were seen once. The source of this sequence is a human donor in good health. The chain links TRBV6-4 to TRBJ2-4; 10 nucleotides line up with TRBD1. The sample consisted of sorted CD4+, CD8+, or CD8+CD57+ T cells (not recorded which) from PBMCs. In DNA, the CDR3 is TGTGCCAGCAGTGACTATAGACAGGGGGCGGGATGGCACATTCAGTACTTC. The encoded protein is CASSDYRQGAGWHIQYF.